Below, one T cell receptor (beta chain) is given with its context. Using its own MiXCR run on the PCR reads, TCRdb lists one record per CDR3 protein. Of fewer than 15,000 distinct CDR3 sequences in the sample, roughly 51% are singletons; the top ten hold 9.5% to 13%. Trimming shortened V by 2 bases and J by 8 bases, and 12 bases separated the two germline ends. CDR3 length: 13 residues. The germline CDR1 and CDR2 sequences are LNHDA and SQIVND (reference sequence). The data stem from a study of tumor-infiltrating lymphocytes in oesophageal squamous cell carcinoma. The chain joins TRBV19 to TRBJ1-2, with a tentative D call TRBD1 (5 bases). The sequencing sample was made of blood. The TCR originated in a female donor with esophageal squamous cell carcinoma. The CDR3 here is CASSIRGRDGYTF. The CDR3 DNA sequence: TGTGCCAGTAGTATACGTGGCAGGGACGGCTACACCTTC.